Each of the 7 T cell receptor beta chains below was sequenced from the same sample in a study of T cell repertoires in aging, cancer and after chemotherapy. Rearranged V-D-J TRB sequences were amplified with a mixed TRB-A/B primer pool. MiXCR, applied by TCRdb to the multiplex PCR reads, yields one record per CDR3 protein. The repertoire holds more than 2,500 distinct CDR3 sequences, about a quarter seen once, with just under 10% in the top ten. The template was genomic DNA from peripheral blood, not RNA. Source material: blood. The receptor set was obtained from a human donor in good health.

This clonotype was seen more than once but under ten times. V gene TRBV27 combines with J gene TRBJ2-7, with 7 bases that match TRBD1. Germline V CDR1 and CDR2: MNHEY, SMNVEV (reference sequence). The CDR3 is made up of 13 amino acids. Trimming removed 2 bases from V and 3 bases from J; junction bases left unmatched: 1. Here the CDR3 DNA reads TGTGCCAGCAGTTTAGGGACAGACTACGAGCAGTACTTC. Translating it yields CASSLGTDYEQYF.

V and J are TRBV20-1 and TRBJ2-5, with 14 nucleotides matching TRBD2. The CDR3 consists of 15 residues. In germline, CDR1 is DFQATT, CDR2 SNEGSKA (reference sequence). The trim removed 2 bases at V and 6 bases at J, leaving 5 bases unmatched. CDR3 in amino acids: CSARLGLAGVKTQYF. CDR3 coding DNA: TGCAGTGCTAGATTGGGACTAGCGGGAGTAAAGACCCAGTACTTC.

The CDR3 protein is CASSDSASSEQFF. The CDR3 DNA reads TGTGCCAGCAGTGATTCGGCTAGCAGTGAGCAGTTCTTC. The chain uses TRBV6-5 and TRBJ2-1, with D maybe TRBD2 (5 bases). The CDR3 contains 13 residues. Trimming took off 5 bases at V and 9 bases at J, with 14 bases between the two ends. Germline V gene data show CDR1 as MNHEY and CDR2 as SVGAGI.

This clonotype was picked up a small number of times. V gene TRBV5-1 combines with J gene TRBJ2-1; D possibly corresponds to TRBD2 (7 bases). From germline, CDR1 is SGHRS and CDR2 YFSETQ. The CDR3 has 14 residues. V lost 7 bases to trimming and J lost 11 bases, with 22 bases between them. As DNA, the CDR3 is TGCGCCAGCTCCAAAGGGGGAGGGGATACCAAGCAGTTCTTC. Its protein is CASSKGGGDTKQFF.

In this sample, this clonotype is medium-sized. This sequence joins TRBV6-5 and TRBJ2-2, with a tentative D call TRBD1 (5 bases). CDR1 and CDR2 from the germline V gene are MNHEY and SVGAGI. This CDR3 spans 14 amino acids. Deletions cut 5 bases from V and 4 bases from J, with 11 bases between. The CDR3: CASSQTGATGELFF. The CDR3 DNA follows: TGTGCCAGCAGTCAAACAGGAGCCACCGGGGAGCTGTTTTTT.

This clonotype rates as medium-sized. This rearrangement joins TRBV19 to TRBJ1-1; no firm D call. Germline V gene data show CDR1 as LNHDA and CDR2 as SQIVND (reference sequence). The CDR3 totals 16 residues. V shed 5 bases and J shed 0 bases, with 16 bases lying between them. The CDR3 loop is CASSLREGEMNTEAFF. CDR3 in DNA: TGTGCCAGTAGTTTACGGGAGGGCGAGATGAACACTGAAGCTTTCTTT.

By sample fraction, this clonotype is medium-sized. The chain joins TRBV19 to TRBJ1-2; TRBD1 aligns across 7 bases. With V trimmed by 6 bases and J by 4 bases, 8 bases remained unmatched. Germline V gene lookup returns CDR1 LNHDA and CDR2 SQIVND (reference sequence). This CDR3 has 14 amino acids. The CDR3 region has the DNA TGTGCCAGTAGGGAGGGGGCCGATCGCTATGGCTACACCTTC. Translating gives CASREGADRYGYTF.